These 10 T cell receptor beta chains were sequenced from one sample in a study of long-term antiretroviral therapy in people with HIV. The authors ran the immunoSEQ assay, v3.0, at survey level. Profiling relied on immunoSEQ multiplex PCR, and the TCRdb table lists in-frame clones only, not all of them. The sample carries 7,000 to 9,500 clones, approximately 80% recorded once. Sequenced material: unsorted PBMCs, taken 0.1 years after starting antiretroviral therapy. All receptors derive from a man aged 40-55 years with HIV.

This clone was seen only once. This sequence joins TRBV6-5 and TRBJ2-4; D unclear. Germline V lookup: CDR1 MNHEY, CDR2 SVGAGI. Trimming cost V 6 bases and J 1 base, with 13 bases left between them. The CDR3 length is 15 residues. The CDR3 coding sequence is TGTGCCAGCAGCCCTCCAGGACGGGCCAAAAACATTCAGTACTTC. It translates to CASSPPGRAKNIQYF.

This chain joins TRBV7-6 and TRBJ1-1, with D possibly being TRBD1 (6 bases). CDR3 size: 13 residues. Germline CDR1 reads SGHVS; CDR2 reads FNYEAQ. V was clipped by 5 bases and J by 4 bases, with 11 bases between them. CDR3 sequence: CASSEGGSTEAFF. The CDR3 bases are TGTGCCAGCAGCGAAGGGGGAAGCACTGAAGCTTTCTTT.

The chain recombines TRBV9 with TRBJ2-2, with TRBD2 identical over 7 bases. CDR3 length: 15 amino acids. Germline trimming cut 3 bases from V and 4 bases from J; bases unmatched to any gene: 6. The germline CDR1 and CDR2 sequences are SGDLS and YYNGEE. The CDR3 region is CASSEGGAITGELFF. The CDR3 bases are TGTGCCAGCAGCGAGGGAGGGGCTATCACCGGGGAGCTGTTTTTT.

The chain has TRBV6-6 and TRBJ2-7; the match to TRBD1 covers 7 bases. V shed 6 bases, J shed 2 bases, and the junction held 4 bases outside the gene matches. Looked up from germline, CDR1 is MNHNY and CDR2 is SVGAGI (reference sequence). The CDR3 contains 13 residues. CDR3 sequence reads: CASRLGQPYEQYF. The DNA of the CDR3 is TGTGCCAGCAGATTGGGACAGCCCTACGAGCAGTACTTC.

The CDR3 DNA is TGTGCCAGTAGTATCACCCGCGGTGAGCAGTTCTTC. This codes for CASSITRGEQFF. The chain employs TRBV19 and TRBJ2-1; D is unclear. This CDR3 has 12 residues. The germline gives CDR1 LNHDA, CDR2 SQIVND (reference sequence). The V end was cut by 3 bases, the J end by 9 bases, with 9 bases between.

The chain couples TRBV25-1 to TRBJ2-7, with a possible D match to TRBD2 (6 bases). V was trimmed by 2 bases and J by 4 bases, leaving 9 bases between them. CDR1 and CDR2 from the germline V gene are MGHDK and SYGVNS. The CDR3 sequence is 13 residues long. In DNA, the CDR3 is TGTGCCAGCAGTGAAGGAGGAGGGTACGAGCAGTACTTC. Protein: CASSEGGGYEQYF.

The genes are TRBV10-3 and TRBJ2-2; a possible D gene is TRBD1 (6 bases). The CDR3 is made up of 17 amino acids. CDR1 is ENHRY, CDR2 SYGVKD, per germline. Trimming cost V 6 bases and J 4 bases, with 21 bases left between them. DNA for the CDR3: TGTGCCATCAGCCCACAACAGGGCCCCAGGTTCACCGGGGAGCTGTTTTTT. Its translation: CAISPQQGPRFTGELFF.

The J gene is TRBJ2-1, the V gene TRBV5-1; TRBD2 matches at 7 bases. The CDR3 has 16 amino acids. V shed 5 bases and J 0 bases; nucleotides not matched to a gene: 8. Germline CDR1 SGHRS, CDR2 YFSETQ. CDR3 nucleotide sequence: TGCGCCAGCAGTTTTAGCGGGTTGAGCTCCTACAATGAGCAGTTCTTC. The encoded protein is CASSFSGLSSYNEQFF.

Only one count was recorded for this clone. For the CDR3, the DNA is TGTGCCAGCAGTTATATTGGAAGCACAGATACGCAGTATTTT. This sequence encodes CASSYIGSTDTQYF. The chain recombines TRBV6-6 with TRBJ2-3; D not certain. The V gene lost 3 bases and the J gene lost 0 bases, with 7 bases spanning the gap. Germline-derived CDR1 and CDR2 are MNHNY and SVGAGI (reference sequence). The CDR3 has 14 amino acids.

DNA for the CDR3: TGCGCCAGCAGTCTTAGCGGGGCAAGCACAGATACGCAGTATTTT. Protein sequence: CASSLSGASTDTQYF. J is TRBJ2-3 and V is TRBV10-1; 8 bases agree with TRBD2. CDR3 size: 15 residues. Looked up from germline, CDR1 is WNHNN and CDR2 is SYGVQD (reference sequence). V dropped 5 bases and J dropped 0; count of bases not matched to a gene: 4.